A selection of T cell receptor beta chains follows, all from one sample in a study of CD8+ T cells in alopecia areata. Method: immunoSEQ multiplex PCR; TCRdb's copy keeps in-frame clones and lacks some. The data show 30,000 to 35,000 clones, around three fifths seen once. The sample comprised NKG2D-high CD8+ T cells sorted from blood. Every receptor here comes from a human donor with alopecia areata. Each CDR3 is given with its conserved first and last residue. The D gene is left open where the match is weak. Expanded clones are given a class, and other clones once, few, many or no size at all.

j_gene,d_gene,abundance,v_gene,CDR3nt,CDR3aa
TRBJ2-5,TRBD1,.,TRBV13,TGTGCCAGCAGCCCCGGGACAGGGGGGTTTAGAACGAAGACCCAGTACTTC,CASSPGTGGFRTKTQYF
TRBJ2-1,.,.,TRBV27,TGTGCCAGCAGTCTGACAAGGAAGAATGAGCAGTTCTTC,CASSLTRKNEQFF
TRBJ2-6,TRBD2,few,TRBV13,TGTGCCAGCAGGACTAGCGGGTTTTCTGGGGCCAACGTCCTGACTTTC,CASRTSGFSGANVLTF
TRBJ2-2,.,few,TRBV28,TGTGCCAGCAGTTTAGTGGCCGGGGAGCTGTTTTTT,CASSLVAGELFF
TRBJ2-3,TRBD1,.,TRBV28,TGTGCCAGCAGTTTTCTCCAGACAGGGGTAGATACGCAGTATTTT,CASSFLQTGVDTQYF
TRBJ2-5,.,few,TRBV7-8,TGTGCCAGCAGCCCCTCGGGAGACCAAGAGACCCAGTACTTC,CASSPSGDQETQYF
TRBJ2-1,.,.,TRBV10-3,TGTGCCATCAGCGAGGGGAATGAGCAGTTCTTC,CAISEGNEQFF
TRBJ2-3,.,few,TRBV28,TGTGCCAGCAGCCGCGGGGCAGATACGCAGTATTTT,CASSRGADTQYF
TRBJ2-1,.,.,TRBV7-9,TGTGCCAGCAGCTTAGCCGGCACCTACAATGAGCAGTTCTTC,CASSLAGTYNEQFF
TRBJ1-3,.,.,TRBV4-1,TGCGCCAGCAGCGAGGGTACAGGCCTCTCTGGAAACACCATATATTTT,CASSEGTGLSGNTIYF
TRBJ2-1,TRBD1,.,TRBV27,TGTGCCAGCAGTGTACAGGGGGGTGAGCAGTTCTTC,CASSVQGGEQFF
TRBJ1-5,.,.,TRBV6-5,TGTGCCAGCAGTACCGGGCCCACAGGGTCTCAGCCCCAGCATTTT,CASSTGPTGSQPQHF
TRBJ2-7,TRBD1,.,TRBV5-4,TGTGCCAGCAGCCCGGACAGGGTAGGCTACGAGCAGTACTTC,CASSPDRVGYEQYF
TRBJ1-1,.,.,TRBV19,TGTGCCAGTAGTGATCGGGACCTGGGGGACACTGAAGCTTTCTTT,CASSDRDLGDTEAFF
TRBJ2-7,.,.,TRBV28,TGTGCCACCCGAGACCTCCGGAGCTCCTACGAGCAGTACTTC,CATRDLRSSYEQYF
TRBJ2-2,.,.,TRBV9,TGTGCCAGCAGCGGAAGGGGCACCACCGGGGAGCTGTTTTTT,CASSGRGTTGELFF
TRBJ2-7,.,.,TRBV7-6,TGTGCCAGCAGCTCGTATTACGAGCAGTACTTC,CASSSYYEQYF
TRBJ1-5,.,once,TRBV7-9,TGTGCCAGCGCAGGGAGCAATCAGCCCCAGCATTTT,CASAGSNQPQHF
TRBJ2-7,.,.,TRBV5-1,TGCGCCAGCAGCTTGGAGGCTAGCGCGTACTACGAGCAGTACTTC,CASSLEASAYYEQYF
TRBJ2-7,.,.,TRBV2,TGTGCCAGCGTGGGGGGTAGCACCTACGAGCAGTACTTC,CASVGGSTYEQYF
TRBJ2-7,TRBD1,.,TRBV27,TGTGCCAGCAGCCCCATGGACAGGGAGTCGTACGAGCAGTACTTC,CASSPMDRESYEQYF
TRBJ1-2,.,few,TRBV5-1,TGCGCCAGCAGCGGAGTCTATGGCTACACCTTC,CASSGVYGYTF
TRBJ2-1,TRBD1,many,TRBV7-9,TGTGCCAGCAGGCCCCCGGGACAGGGGGCTGTTGATGAGCAGTTCTTC,CASRPPGQGAVDEQFF
TRBJ2-4,.,few,TRBV11-2,TGTGCCAGCAAAGGGTTTAGGGGATCCAAAAACATTCAGTACTTC,CASKGFRGSKNIQYF
TRBJ2-2,.,.,TRBV4-2,TGTGCCAGCAGCCAAGTTCGGTTCAGGGGTCCCACCGGGGAGCTGTTTTTC,CASSQVRFRGPTGELFF
TRBJ1-5,TRBD1,.,TRBV27,TGTGCCAGCAGCGCGGACAGGGGGCCGGGGCAGCCCCAGCATTTT,CASSADRGPGQPQHF
TRBJ1-1,TRBD1,.,TRBV7-9,TGTGCCAGCAGCCCACAGGGGGGTATCACTGAAGCTTTCTTT,CASSPQGGITEAFF
TRBJ2-1,.,.,TRBV27,TGTGCCAGCAGTTTATGGGCAGACTCCTACAATGAGCAGTTCTTC,CASSLWADSYNEQFF
TRBJ2-1,TRBD2,.,TRBV13,TGTGCCAGCAGCCAACCCGGGACTACTAACCTTAAATCCTACAATGAGCAGTTCTTC,CASSQPGTTNLKSYNEQFF
TRBJ2-5,TRBD1,once,TRBV5-4,TGTGCCAGCAGACGGACAGGGCAACAAGAGACCCAGTACTTC,CASRRTGQQETQYF
TRBJ2-5,.,many,TRBV7-2,TGTGCCAGCAGCTTAGGAGGGGGGCCTCAAGAGACCCAGTACTTC,CASSLGGGPQETQYF
TRBJ2-7,TRBD1,.,TRBV11-2,TGTGCCAGCAGCGGTAGGACAGGGTGGCCCTACGAGCAGTACTTC,CASSGRTGWPYEQYF
TRBJ1-5,.,few,TRBV19,TGTGCCAGTTTGAATAACAGGTTCTATAGCAATCAGCCCCAGCATTTT,CASLNNRFYSNQPQHF
TRBJ2-7,TRBD2,.,TRBV7-9,TGTGCCAGCAGCTATAGCGGGAGATACGAGCAGTACTTC,CASSYSGRYEQYF
TRBJ1-2,.,few,TRBV29-1,TGCAGCGTTGAAAGTCAAGTGAACTATGGCTACACCTTC,CSVESQVNYGYTF
TRBJ1-1,.,few,TRBV13,TGTGCCAGCAGCTTACAAGGGGAAAACACTGAAGCTTTCTTT,CASSLQGENTEAFF
TRBJ1-1,.,many,TRBV7-9,TGTGCCAGCAGCTTTTCTACCGGATTGAACACTGAAGCTTTCTTT,CASSFSTGLNTEAFF
TRBJ2-5,.,.,TRBV5-1,TGCGCCAGCAGCTCATACAGGGTCGAGGCGGCGATGAGGGAGACCCAGTACTTC,CASSSYRVEAAMRETQYF
TRBJ2-3,TRBD2,.,TRBV7-2,TGTGCCAGCAGCTTTTACGGGAGGGGTACAGATACGCAGTATTTT,CASSFYGRGTDTQYF
TRBJ2-1,.,.,TRBV5-1,TGCGCCAGCCAGGCAGATTCGCTAGGTGAGCAGTTCTTC,CASQADSLGEQFF
TRBJ1-5,TRBD1,few,TRBV19,TGTGCCAGTAGTCCCGGGACAGGGGGCCGGGGGAATCAGCCCCAGCATTTT,CASSPGTGGRGNQPQHF
TRBJ2-7,.,once,TRBV19,TGTGCCAGTAGTATGGGGATCGGGTCTGAGCAGTACTTC,CASSMGIGSEQYF